These T cell receptor beta chains were read from a single sample in a study of T cell responses to AZD1222 COVID-19 vaccine. Measured with immunoSEQ multiplex PCR; TCRdb has only the in-frame clones, and not every one. The repertoire includes about 110,000 clones, around 86% of them detected once, and 1% to 1.5% sits in the top ten. Source: peripheral blood, taken on day 0 of AZD1222 vaccination. Receptors were obtained from an adult in good health. Both conserved end residues are part of each CDR3. Each record gives: V gene, CDR3 length, J gene, CDR3 protein.

v_gene: TRBV15
len: 15
j_gene: TRBJ2-3
CDR3aa: CATRLGDLSTDTQYF

v_gene: TRBV5-1
len: 17
j_gene: TRBJ2-7
CDR3aa: CASSQLSEFRSSYEQYF

v_gene: TRBV10-3
len: 14
j_gene: TRBJ2-7
CDR3aa: CAISVKGPTYEQYF

v_gene: TRBV5-1
len: 15
j_gene: TRBJ2-7
CDR3aa: CASSLGGSGPYEQYF

v_gene: TRBV5-4
len: 19
j_gene: TRBJ1-3
CDR3aa: CASSSSRLGTADSGNTIYF

v_gene: TRBV5-6
len: 14
j_gene: TRBJ2-7
CDR3aa: CASTFGNSPYEQYF

v_gene: TRBV4-1
len: 14
j_gene: TRBJ1-4
CDR3aa: CASSPSGREEKLFF

v_gene: TRBV27
len: 14
j_gene: TRBJ2-7
CDR3aa: CARDPGTAAYEQYF

v_gene: TRBV15
len: 14
j_gene: TRBJ1-5
CDR3aa: CATSRGDSNQPQHF

v_gene: TRBV19
len: 15
j_gene: TRBJ2-1
CDR3aa: CASSIDRGFGNEQFF

v_gene: TRBV20-1
len: 17
j_gene: TRBJ2-1
CDR3aa: CSASQVYGGYSYNEQFF

v_gene: TRBV11-2
len: 16
j_gene: TRBJ2-3
CDR3aa: CASSLDWGDATDTQYF

v_gene: TRBV3-1/TRBV3-2
len: 15
j_gene: TRBJ2-7
CDR3aa: CASSLSDRGPYEQYF

v_gene: TRBV5-5
len: 13
j_gene: TRBJ1-5
CDR3aa: CASSQDSDQPQHF

v_gene: TRBV6-5
len: 15
j_gene: TRBJ1-6
CDR3aa: CASSFESSYNSPLHF

v_gene: TRBV5-1
len: 13
j_gene: TRBJ1-2
CDR3aa: CASSTEANYGYTF

v_gene: TRBV7-9
len: 13
j_gene: TRBJ1-1
CDR3aa: CASSLHPTTEAFF

v_gene: TRBV2
len: 14
j_gene: TRBJ2-2
CDR3aa: CASSVDLGNGELFF

v_gene: TRBV6-6
len: 14
j_gene: TRBJ1-5
CDR3aa: CASSYQGAGQPQHF

v_gene: TRBV6-5
len: 12
j_gene: TRBJ1-4
CDR3aa: CASQTAHEKLFF

v_gene: TRBV25-1
len: 13
j_gene: TRBJ1-1
CDR3aa: CASSEQGGTEAFF

v_gene: TRBV6-4
len: 17
j_gene: TRBJ1-2
CDR3aa: CASSDRQTGGRYYGYTF

v_gene: TRBV7-2
len: 13
j_gene: TRBJ2-1
CDR3aa: CASSLKPYNEQFF

v_gene: TRBV6-6
len: 16
j_gene: TRBJ2-3
CDR3aa: CASSYLGRGGSDTQYF

v_gene: TRBV4-1
len: 17
j_gene: TRBJ2-7
CDR3aa: CASSHGGGYGPAYEQYF

v_gene: TRBV15
len: 17
j_gene: TRBJ1-2
CDR3aa: CATSRDPSRREDYGYTF

v_gene: TRBV5-5
len: 17
j_gene: TRBJ1-2
CDR3aa: CASSLDRGVSASGGYTF

v_gene: TRBV11-2
len: 16
j_gene: TRBJ1-4
CDR3aa: CASSLVGDRYGEKLFF

v_gene: TRBV2
len: 15
j_gene: TRBJ2-1
CDR3aa: CASSEGLVVYNEQFF

v_gene: TRBV30
len: 14
j_gene: TRBJ1-6
CDR3aa: CAWTTCSYNSPLHF

v_gene: TRBV5-1
len: 13
j_gene: TRBJ1-1
CDR3aa: CASSWGQNTEAFF

v_gene: TRBV4-2
len: 15
j_gene: TRBJ2-7
CDR3aa: CASSPDRVGTYEQYF

v_gene: TRBV28
len: 14
j_gene: TRBJ2-3
CDR3aa: CASARGQLPDTQYF

v_gene: TRBV29-1
len: 13
j_gene: TRBJ1-1
CDR3aa: CSVTGQKNTEAFF

v_gene: TRBV5-1
len: 14
j_gene: TRBJ2-3
CDR3aa: CASSEAPGTQTQYF

v_gene: TRBV6-1
len: 15
j_gene: TRBJ1-1
CDR3aa: CASSERRGLWTEAFF

v_gene: TRBV6-5
len: 14
j_gene: TRBJ1-1
CDR3aa: CASSVATMNTEAFF

v_gene: TRBV11-2
len: 14
j_gene: TRBJ2-3
CDR3aa: CASSPSPTVSTQYF

v_gene: TRBV4-2
len: 17
j_gene: TRBJ1-3
CDR3aa: CASSQDPRASSGNTIYF

v_gene: TRBV4-1
len: 14
j_gene: TRBJ1-5
CDR3aa: CASSQGWGNQPQHF

v_gene: TRBV9
len: 15
j_gene: TRBJ2-6
CDR3aa: CASSPLATGANVLTF

v_gene: TRBV11-2
len: 15
j_gene: TRBJ2-1
CDR3aa: CASSSGTGRFNEQFF

v_gene: TRBV4-1
len: 17
j_gene: TRBJ1-5
CDR3aa: CASSQDRWQGGRQPQHF

v_gene: TRBV7-9
len: 12
j_gene: TRBJ1-2
CDR3aa: CASSLVGGGYTF

v_gene: TRBV4-3
len: 13
j_gene: TRBJ1-1
CDR3aa: CASSQARPDEAFF

v_gene: TRBV7-9
len: 16
j_gene: TRBJ1-1
CDR3aa: CASSATGSDMNTEAFF

v_gene: TRBV2
len: 19
j_gene: TRBJ1-1
CDR3aa: CASSEALPPQSGLNTEAFF

v_gene: TRBV2
len: 21
j_gene: TRBJ2-6
CDR3aa: CASSEWFGWAVDSPGANVLTF

v_gene: TRBV7-6
len: 14
j_gene: TRBJ2-3
CDR3aa: CASSLPGATDTQYF

v_gene: TRBV12-5
len: 16
j_gene: TRBJ1-2
CDR3aa: CASGLAPMGSSNGYTF

v_gene: TRBV5-1
len: 16
j_gene: TRBJ2-3
CDR3aa: CASSLTAGGSTDTQYF